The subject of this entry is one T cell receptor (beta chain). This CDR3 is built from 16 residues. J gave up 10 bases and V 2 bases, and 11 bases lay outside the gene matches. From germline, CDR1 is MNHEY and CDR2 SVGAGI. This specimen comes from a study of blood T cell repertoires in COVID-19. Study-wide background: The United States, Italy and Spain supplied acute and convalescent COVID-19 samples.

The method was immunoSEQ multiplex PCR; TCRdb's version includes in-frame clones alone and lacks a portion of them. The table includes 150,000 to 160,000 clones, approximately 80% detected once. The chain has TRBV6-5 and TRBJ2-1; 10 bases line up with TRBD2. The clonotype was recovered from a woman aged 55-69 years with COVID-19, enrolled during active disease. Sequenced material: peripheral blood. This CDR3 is CASSYTASGGQGEQFF. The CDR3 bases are TGTGCCAGCAGTTACACGGCTAGCGGGGGACAAGGAGAGCAGTTCTTC.